The T cell receptor (beta chain) under discussion was sequenced for a study of blood T cell repertoires in COVID-19. Whole-study context: From the United States, Italy and Spain came samples of acute and convalescent COVID-19. PBMCs, B-cell-depleted T cells, or T cells provided the cDNA or gDNA that made up the material.

In the original processing: Amplifying reference gene primers gave estimates of nucleated cell counts. The protocol was immunoSEQ multiplex PCR, while the TCRdb copy is restricted to in-frame clones and leaves out a portion. Clone size and the V and J calls come from that table; the DNA yielded D and trimming. The sample yields under 25,000 clones, 80% to 90% seen once. The CDR3 runs 14 residues. Trimming stripped 6 bases from V and 6 bases from J, with 12 bases between. Looked up from germline, CDR1 is SEHNR and CDR2 is FQNEAQ (reference sequence). This TCR was recovered from a man between 65 and 79 years old in a cohort sampled during active COVID-19. Sequenced sample: peripheral blood. The rearrangement links TRBV7-9 to TRBJ1-6; D perhaps matches TRBD1 (6 bases). The CDR3 bases are TGTGCCAGCAGGTTGGGGACACTTAATTCACCCCTCCACTTT. Amino acid sequence: CASRLGTLNSPLHF. The full variable domain, its missing parts supplied by reference TRBV7-9 and TRBJ1-6, is DTGVSQNPRHKITKRGQNVTFRCDPISEHNRLYWYRQTLGQGPEFLTYFQNEAQLEKSRLLSDRFSAERPKGSFSTLEIQRTEQGDSAMYLCASRLGTLNSPLHFGNGTRLTVT.